Presented here are 26 T cell receptor beta chains from one specimen sequenced in a study of blood T cells in healthy people across ages. The second PCR ran about 6 to 12 cycles with a sample-barcoded 5' primer and J-beta primers. Via MiXCR, TCRdb re-called the 5' RACE reads, giving one row per CDR3 protein. The repertoire consists of 910,000 or so distinct CDR3 sequences, with around 54% occurring once and the leading ten covering about 20%. Material for sequencing was blood. These receptors came from a woman aged 55-70 years in good health.

This clonotype was recorded a few times. This chain connects TRBV10-3 to TRBJ1-6; maybe TRBD1 (6 bases). This CDR3 has 14 amino acids. CDR1 ENHRY and CDR2 SYGVKD come from the germline V gene. With 8 bases removed from V and 5 bases from J, the gap between germline ends came to 13 bases. Here the CDR3 DNA reads TGTGCCATCGGTGGACAGACAAATAATTCACCCCTCCACTTT. It specifies CAIGGQTNNSPLHF.

The chain employs TRBV5-1 and TRBJ2-1; 7 bases match TRBD1. V gave up 0 bases and J gave up 4 bases; unmatched junction bases: 4. Germline V gives CDR1 SGHRS, CDR2 YFSETQ. The CDR3 covers 15 residues. The CDR3 region is CASSLEGAFYNEQFF. The CDR3 DNA is TGCGCCAGCAGCTTGGAGGGGGCGTTTTACAATGAGCAGTTCTTC.

This clonotype has only a few counts. V usage is TRBV4-1 and J usage is TRBJ2-5, with 7 bases that match TRBD2. Germline V gene lookup returns CDR1 MGHRA and CDR2 YSYEKL. Trimming removed 5 bases from V and 5 bases from J; junction bases left unmatched: 8. The length of the CDR3 is 14 residues. This CDR3 reads CASSSTSKVETQYF. The CDR3 DNA reads as TGCGCCAGCAGCTCGACTAGCAAGGTGGAGACCCAGTACTTC.

This rearrangement joins TRBV11-3 to TRBJ2-5; 7 bases match TRBD1. V lost 5 bases and J lost 1; bases outside the gene matches: 7. Germline V gives CDR1 SGHNT, CDR2 YENEEA. This CDR3 is built from 15 residues. The DNA of the CDR3 is TGTGCCAGCAGCCGGGGACAGTCACCCCAAGAGACCCAGTACTTC. Its translation is CASSRGQSPQETQYF.

The V call is TRBV27, the J call TRBJ2-1; D uncertain. In germline, CDR1 is MNHEY, CDR2 SMNVEV (reference sequence). Trimming cost V 3 bases and J 4 bases, with 7 bases left between them. The length of the CDR3 is 13 residues. The CDR3: CASSLSLYNEQFF. The DNA for the CDR3 is TGTGCCAGCAGTTTGAGCCTTTACAATGAGCAGTTCTTC.

The V and J genes are TRBV14 and TRBJ2-7; D gene ambiguous. The germline V gene has CDR1 SGHDN and CDR2 FVKESK. V lost 2 bases and J 7 bases, leaving 12 bases between the germline ends. The CDR3 covers 13 residues. The CDR3 DNA reads as TGTGCCAGCAGCCAAATTAGTGTCAATGAGCAGTACTTC. Translating it yields CASSQISVNEQYF.

This clonotype was counted between two and nine times. The chain couples TRBV21-1 to TRBJ2-3; the D call in the table, TRBD1, was not verified against the DNA. TRBV21-1 is recorded as a pseudogene. The CDR3 runs to 17 residues. CDR3 sequence (DNA): TGTGCCAGCCCACCTTGGGACAGGGGGCTCAACACAGATACGCAGTATTTT. Translating it yields CASPPWDRGLNTDTQYF.

The gene calls are TRBV20-1 and TRBJ1-2; 8 positions agree with TRBD1. The V gene's germline CDR1 is DFQATT and CDR2 SNEGSKA (reference sequence). The length of the CDR3 is 14 residues. With V trimmed by 5 bases and J by 2 bases, 7 bases remained unmatched. The CDR3 loop is CSALFGQGNYGYTF. CDR3 bases: TGCAGTGCTCTATTTGGACAGGGAAACTATGGCTACACCTTC.

This rearrangement joins TRBV5-1 to TRBJ2-1, with TRBD2 identical over 15 bases. The CDR3 is made up of 17 amino acids. Germline trimming cut 2 bases from V and 7 bases from J; bases unmatched to any gene: 7. The germline V gene has CDR1 SGHRS and CDR2 YFSETQ. The CDR3 reads CASSFEGTSGRRNEQFF. CDR3 DNA sequence: TGCGCCAGCAGCTTCGAAGGGACTAGCGGGAGGCGGAATGAGCAGTTCTTC.

In this sample, this clonotype turned up a few times. This chain joins TRBV6-1 and TRBJ2-5; D gene uncertain. Trimming took 3 bases from V and 5 from J, leaving 16 bases between them. Germline assignment: CDR1 MNHNS and CDR2 SASEGT. This CDR3 contains 15 residues. The CDR3 protein is CASSEPPDTAETQYF. CDR3 DNA sequence: TGTGCCAGCAGTGAGCCCCCCGACACAGCGGAGACCCAGTACTTC.

V gene TRBV29-1 combines with J gene TRBJ2-3; D is perhaps TRBD1 (5 bases). V gave up 3 bases and J gave up 3 bases, with 19 bases separating them. This CDR3 comprises 16 residues. Germline loops: CDR1 SQVTM, CDR2 ANQGSEA. CDR3 DNA sequence: TGCAGCGTTGAGTTAGTCCGGCCAGGGCCTACAGATACGCAGTATTTT. It is translated as CSVELVRPGPTDTQYF.

This chain joins TRBV4-2 and TRBJ2-3; TRBD2 matches at 8 bases. With 0 bases clipped from V and 3 bases from J, the junction kept 5 bases outside the gene matches. This CDR3 is built from 16 residues. Germline V gene lookup returns CDR1 LGHNA and CDR2 YNFKEQ. DNA of the CDR3: TGTGCCAGCAGCCAAGAGGTAGGCGGGAGGACAGATACGCAGTATTTT. Its protein product is CASSQEVGGRTDTQYF.

This chain links TRBV28 with TRBJ2-5, with 7 bases identical to TRBD2. The CDR3 has 13 residues. With V trimmed by 5 bases and J by 11 bases, 11 bases remained unmatched. CDR1 and CDR2 (germline): MDHEN, SYDVKM. Here the CDR3 DNA reads TGTGCCAGCAGTGCCCAACGTTTGGGGGGGCAGTACTTC. The encoded protein is CASSAQRLGGQYF.

J is TRBJ1-2 and V is TRBV5-1; D gene ambiguous. Trimming shortened V by 2 bases and J by 8 bases, and 10 bases separated the two germline ends. Germline lookup yields CDR1 SGHRS and CDR2 YFSETQ. The CDR3 runs 12 residues. The CDR3 reads CASSFALGGYTF. The CDR3 DNA is TGCGCCAGCAGCTTTGCTTTAGGGGGCTACACCTTC.

The J gene is TRBJ2-5, the V gene TRBV24-1; D is unresolved. Trimming shortened V by 7 bases and J by 2 bases, and 10 bases separated the two germline ends. This CDR3 is 13 amino acids long. Germline V gene sequence: CDR1 KGHDR, CDR2 SFDVKD. DNA for the CDR3: TGTGCCACCAGCGCCACCAATCAAGAGACCCAGTACTTC. Its protein product is CATSATNQETQYF.

The chain links TRBV4-2 to TRBJ1-2, with D perhaps matching TRBD1 (5 bases). V was clipped by 0 bases and J by 2 bases, with 10 bases between them. Germline-derived CDR1 and CDR2 are LGHNA and YNFKEQ. CDR3 length equals 15 residues. The chain's CDR3 is CASSQEIRGNYGYTF. CDR3 DNA sequence: TGTGCCAGCAGCCAAGAAATTCGGGGGAACTATGGCTACACCTTC.

This clonotype has just a few counts. The rearrangement links TRBV5-1 to TRBJ2-3; the D call may be TRBD1 or TRBD2 (5 bases each). Germline-derived CDR1 and CDR2 are SGHRS and YFSETQ. V was clipped by 4 bases and J by 2 bases, with 17 bases between them. The CDR3 covers 16 residues. CDR3 amino acids: CASSREGRGDTDTQYF. In DNA form, the CDR3 reads TGCGCCAGCAGCCGCGAGGGGAGAGGGGACACAGATACGCAGTATTTT.

Only a few counts were recorded for this clonotype. The V gene is TRBV5-1, the J gene TRBJ2-4; D remains unclear. CDR1 is SGHRS, CDR2 YFSETQ, per germline. V lost 3 bases and J 0 bases, leaving 13 bases between the germline ends. This CDR3 spans 16 amino acids. CDR3 sequence reads: CASSSPTDLAKNIQYF. The CDR3 bases are TGCGCCAGCAGCTCGCCTACTGATCTAGCCAAAAACATTCAGTACTTC.

The V and J genes are TRBV5-1 and TRBJ1-4; possibly TRBD1 for D (5 bases). The germline gives CDR1 SGHRS, CDR2 YFSETQ. This CDR3 comprises 14 residues. Trimming left V 4 bases short and J 11 bases short, with 18 bases between. The CDR3 reads CASSLGDGEGKLFF. CDR3 coding DNA: TGCGCCAGCAGCCTAGGGGACGGAGAGGGGAAACTGTTTTTT.

This clonotype was counted between two and nine times. The chain recombines TRBV29-1 with TRBJ2-5; 7 bases align to TRBD1. The DNA matches TRBJ2-7 better at its end, which makes the J call doubtful. Germline assignment: CDR1 SQVTM and CDR2 ANQGSEA. The CDR3 has 12 residues. The CDR3 here is CSVELRGSEQYF. Here the CDR3 DNA reads TGCAGCGTAGAACTCAGGGGGTCCGAGCAGTACTTC.

The chain uses TRBV27 and TRBJ1-1; possible D gene TRBD1, 5 bases. The CDR3 has 16 amino acids. Germline CDR1 MNHEY, CDR2 SMNVEV (reference sequence). Trimming removed 5 bases from V and 3 bases from J, with 19 bases in between. Written as DNA, the CDR3 is TGTGCCAGCAGTACCACGTGGGACTATGGGGACACTGAAGCTTTCTTT. Translation gives CASSTTWDYGDTEAFF.

On this clonotype itself: Germline and junction disagree at one end, which may indicate a read error. The chain is built from TRBV29-1 and TRBJ1-4; D is unresolved. CDR1 is SQVTM and CDR2 is ANQGSEA in the germline V gene. This CDR3 has 11 residues. The CDR3 sequence is CSVEGETQLFF. The CDR3 DNA sequence: TGCAGCGTCGAAGGAGAAACGCAACTGTTTTTT.

The chain links TRBV30 to TRBJ2-7; no clear D gene. The J call may be wrong; the DNA end is better matched by TRBJ2-5. This CDR3 is built from 13 residues. Per the germline V gene, CDR1 is GTSNPN and CDR2 is SVGIG (reference sequence). CDR3 loop: CAWSVQAGETQYF. CDR3 in DNA: TGTGCCTGGAGTGTCCAGGCTGGAGAGACCCAGTACTTC.

The rearrangement uses TRBV7-2 and TRBJ2-1; no firm D call. V lost 5 bases, J lost 2 bases, and 7 bases lay in between. Germline lookup yields CDR1 SGHTA and CDR2 FQGNSA. This CDR3 is 13 amino acids long. The CDR3 spells CASSLITYNEQFF. In DNA form, the CDR3 reads TGTGCCAGCAGCCTCATAACCTACAATGAGCAGTTCTTC.

The CDR3 here is CASSMEGGGNQPQHF. The CDR3 DNA reads as TGTGCCAGCAGCATGGAGGGTGGGGGCAATCAGCCCCAGCATTTT. This rearrangement joins TRBV2 to TRBJ1-5; D ambiguous. CDR1 SNHLY and CDR2 FYNNEI come from the germline V gene. V was pared by 6 bases and J by 2 bases, with 14 bases between. CDR3 length: 15 residues.

This clonotype appeared a few times. The rearrangement uses TRBV25-1 and TRBJ1-2, with D unclear. The V end lost 3 bases, the J end lost 7 bases, and 3 bases lay between the germline ends. Germline V gene data show CDR1 as MGHDK and CDR2 as SYGVNS. This CDR3 region has 10 residues. The CDR3 here is CASSECGYTF. In DNA form, the CDR3 reads TGTGCCAGCAGTGAGTGTGGCTACACCTTC.